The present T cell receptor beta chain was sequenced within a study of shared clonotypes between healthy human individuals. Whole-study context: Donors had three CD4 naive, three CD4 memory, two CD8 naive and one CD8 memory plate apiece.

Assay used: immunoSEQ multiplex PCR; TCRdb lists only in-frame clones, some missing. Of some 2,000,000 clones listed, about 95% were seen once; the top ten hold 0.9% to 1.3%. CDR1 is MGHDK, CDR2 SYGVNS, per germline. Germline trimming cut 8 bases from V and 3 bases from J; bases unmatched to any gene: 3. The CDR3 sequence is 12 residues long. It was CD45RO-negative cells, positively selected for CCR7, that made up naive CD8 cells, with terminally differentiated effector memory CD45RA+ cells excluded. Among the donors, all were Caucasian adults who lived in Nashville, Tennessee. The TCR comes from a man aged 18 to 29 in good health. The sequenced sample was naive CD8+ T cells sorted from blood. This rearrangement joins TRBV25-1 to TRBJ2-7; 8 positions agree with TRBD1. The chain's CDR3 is CASGGTGYEQYF. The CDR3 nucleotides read TGTGCCAGCGGAGGGACAGGCTACGAGCAGTACTTC.